The rows below give T cell receptor beta chains drawn from one sample of a study of T cell changes during pregnancy in multiple sclerosis. The method was immunoSEQ multiplex PCR; TCRdb's version includes in-frame clones alone and lacks a portion of them. The sample records fewer than 13,000 clones, 83% being singletons. Sequenced here: CD8+ T cells from peripheral blood mononuclear cells, sampled in the third trimester of pregnancy. The source of these receptors is a female donor in good health, enrolled as a control in a pregnancy study. The CDR3 runs from the conserved cysteine through the conserved F or W. Fields, in order: clone size, V gene, J gene, D gene, CDR3 protein, CDR3 DNA. The D gene is left open where the match is weak. Expanded clones are given a class, and other clones once, few, many or no size at all.

>NA|TRBV27|TRBJ1-2|TRBD1
CASSLSGDRQGYGYTF
TGTGCCAGCAGTTTATCCGGGGACAGGCAGGGGTATGGCTACACCTTC
>NA|TRBV6-1|TRBJ1-3|NA
CASSDGLEGGNTIYF
TGTGCCAGCAGTGACGGGTTAGAGGGTGGAAACACCATATATTTT
>NA|TRBV28|TRBJ2-5|TRBD2
CASSPSSGVGYQETQYF
TGTGCCAGCAGTCCCTCTAGCGGGGTGGGGTACCAAGAGACCCAGTACTTC
>NA|TRBV9|TRBJ2-7|NA
CASSEDSNLGEQYF
TGTGCCAGCAGCGAGGACTCGAACCTCGGCGAGCAGTACTTC
>NA|TRBV7-9|TRBJ2-3|TRBD1
CASSADRSGTDTQYF
TGTGCCAGCAGCGCGGACAGGTCGGGCACAGATACGCAGTATTTT
>NA|TRBV11-1|TRBJ2-6|NA
CASSPYRREANVLTF
TGTGCCAGCAGCCCCTACCGGAGGGAGGCCAACGTCCTGACTTTC
>once|TRBV6-1|TRBJ1-2|TRBD1
CASSEGTGGGYGYTF
TGTGCCAGCAGTGAAGGGACAGGGGGCGGCTATGGCTACACCTTC
>NA|TRBV7-9|TRBJ1-2|NA
CASSFSPYGYTF
TGTGCCAGCAGCTTCAGTCCCTATGGCTACACCTTC
>NA|TRBV6-4|TRBJ2-2|TRBD2
CASSDSGGGNTGELFF
TGTGCCAGCAGTGACTCCGGGGGGGGGAACACCGGGGAGCTGTTTTTT
>NA|TRBV9|TRBJ2-5|TRBD2
CASSGTSEGFGRGETQYF
TGTGCCAGCAGCGGGACTAGCGAGGGTTTTGGCAGGGGGGAGACCCAGTACTTC
>NA|TRBV7-6|TRBJ2-2|TRBD2
CASSPSGGPFTGELFF
TGTGCCAGCAGCCCTAGCGGGGGGCCTTTCACCGGGGAGCTGTTTTTT
>NA|TRBV6-5|TRBJ2-1|NA
CASSVFGGLYNEQFF
TGTGCCAGCAGTGTCTTCGGCGGCCTCTACAATGAGCAGTTCTTC
>NA|TRBV7-8|TRBJ1-4|NA
CASSPLAGLEPNEKLFF
TGTGCCAGCAGCCCACTGGCGGGGTTGGAGCCTAATGAAAAACTGTTTTTT
>NA|TRBV5-6|TRBJ2-2|NA
CASSPNGMNTGELFF
TGTGCCAGCAGCCCCAACGGGATGAACACCGGGGAGCTGTTTTTT
>NA|TRBV27|TRBJ2-7|TRBD2
CASSNQAGGLDEQYF
TGTGCCAGCAGTAATCAAGCGGGGGGCCTGGACGAGCAGTACTTC
>NA|TRBV5-1|TRBJ2-5|TRBD1
CASTDPKLTGVEQTQYF
TGCGCCAGCACCGACCCGAAGTTGACAGGGGTGGAACAGACCCAGTACTTC
>NA|TRBV19|TRBJ1-4|TRBD1
CASSIGRQGWEKLFF
TGTGCCAGTAGTATAGGCCGACAGGGCTGGGAAAAACTGTTTTTT